The 26 T cell receptor beta chains given below trace back to one sample, sequenced in a study of chemoradiotherapy in HPV16-positive cancers (dated by TCRdb to the early 2020s). Library generation was performed with the immunoSEQ multiplex PCR assay. The source is immuneACCESS, and TCRdb retained only in-frame sequences with V and J called. Part of the clones is not carried over; for the studies checked, unresolved V genes explain less than half of this, and the remainder is unexplained. For this sample there are about 13,000 clones; 70% to 90% appear just once. Around 5.4% of the sample is in the top ten clones. The sequences come from blood, collected from a patient who underwent chemoradiotherapy. The receptors originated from a human donor with HPV-associated anogenital cancer.

The chain is built from TRBV29-1 and TRBJ2-5; 10 bases are a match to TRBD1. The V gene's germline CDR1 is SQVTM and CDR2 ANQGSEA. CDR3 length: 13 residues. V was clipped by 7 bases and J by 4 bases; unmatched bases: 6. The chain's CDR3 is CSDRQGAGETQYF. The CDR3 DNA is TGCAGCGATCGACAGGGGGCGGGAGAGACCCAGTACTTC.

V gene TRBV6-4 combines with J gene TRBJ2-1; D not resolved. Germline V lookup: CDR1 MRHNA, CDR2 SNTAGT. Trimming removed 0 bases from V and 5 bases from J, with 5 bases in between. CDR3 length: 13 residues. CDR3 coding DNA: TGTGCCAGCAGTGACTCGACCGACAATGAGCAGTTCTTC. Protein sequence: CASSDSTDNEQFF.

V is TRBV30 and J is TRBJ1-5; D gene ambiguous. The CDR3 length is 11 residues. The V end was cut by 5 bases, the J end by 5 bases, with 7 bases between. Germline loops: CDR1 GTSNPN, CDR2 SVGIG (reference sequence). CDR3 in amino acids: CAWCWDQPQHF. The CDR3 DNA reads TGTGCCTGGTGCTGGGATCAGCCCCAGCATTTT.

This clone was observed a few times. The chain couples TRBV6-1 to TRBJ2-1, with 8 bases matching TRBD1. Germline loops: CDR1 MNHNS, CDR2 SASEGT. This CDR3 region has 15 residues. J was trimmed by 7 bases and V by 0 bases; bases with no gene match: 5. CDR3 DNA: TGTGCCAGCAGTGAAGCTGGGGACAGGTCAAATGAGCAGTTCTTC. It yields the protein CASSEAGDRSNEQFF.

The V gene is TRBV7-9, the J gene TRBJ1-2; D ambiguous. CDR1 is SEHNR, CDR2 FQNEAQ, per germline (reference sequence). CDR3 length: 15 amino acids. Trimming removed 1 base from V and 1 base from J, with 10 bases in between. For the CDR3, the DNA is TGTGCCAGCAGCTTAGGGACGGATTATAACTATGGCTACACCTTC. It is translated as CASSLGTDYNYGYTF.

The V and J genes are TRBV29-1 and TRBJ1-1; D remains unclear. The CDR3 has 15 amino acids. From germline, CDR1 is SQVTM and CDR2 ANQGSEA. Trimming shortened V by 0 bases and J by 8 bases, and 19 bases separated the two germline ends. The DNA for the CDR3 is TGCAGCGTTGAAGATCTTAGCAGACGAACTAACGAAGCTTTCTTT. It translates to CSVEDLSRRTNEAFF.

The CDR3 spells CASSIGRQAFF. In DNA form, the CDR3 reads TGTGCCAGTAGTATCGGTAGGCAAGCTTTCTTT. J is TRBJ1-1 and V is TRBV19, with D unclear. The CDR3 sequence is 11 residues long. The V gene lost 3 bases and the J gene lost 9 bases, with 8 bases spanning the gap. Germline V CDR1 and CDR2: LNHDA, SQIVND (reference sequence).

J is TRBJ2-7 and V is TRBV20-1; 7 bases match TRBD2. Germline-derived CDR1 and CDR2 are DFQATT and SNEGSKA (reference sequence). Trimming removed 7 bases from V and 0 bases from J; junction bases left unmatched: 0. The CDR3 has 11 residues. CDR3 protein: CSGLASYEQYF. The DNA for the CDR3 is TGCAGTGGACTAGCCTCCTACGAGCAGTACTTC.

This sequence joins TRBV2 and TRBJ2-2, with 7 bases fitting TRBD2. The CDR3 length is 14 residues. The junction had 0 bases not matched to a gene; V was cut back by 1 base and J by 4 bases. Per the germline V gene, CDR1 is SNHLY and CDR2 is FYNNEI. The CDR3 nucleotides read TGTGCCAGCAGTGAAGGGGGGGGCACCGGGGAGCTGTTTTTT. Translation gives CASSEGGGTGELFF.

The chain's CDR3 is CASSVAGTNTEAFF. CDR3 in DNA: TGTGCCAGCAGCGTAGCCGGCACGAACACTGAAGCTTTCTTT. The chain combines TRBV9 with TRBJ1-1, with D unresolved. There are 14 residues in the CDR3. Germline loops: CDR1 SGDLS, CDR2 YYNGEE. Trimming took 0 bases from V and 1 from J, leaving 7 bases between them. The entire variable domain, with the rest obtained from reference TRBV9 and TRBJ1-1, is as follows: DSGVTQTPKHLITATGQRVTLRCSPRSGDLSVYWYQQSLDQGLQFLIQYYNGEERAKGNILERFSAQQFPDLHSELNLSSLELGDSALYFCASSVAGTNTEAFFGQGTRLTVV.

Only one count was recorded for this clone. The chain uses TRBV7-9 and TRBJ1-5; 8 nucleotides agree with TRBD1. V shed 3 bases and J 4 bases; nucleotides not matched to a gene: 8. Germline CDR1 and CDR2: SEHNR and FQNEAQ (reference sequence). The CDR3 has 16 amino acids. CDR3 sequence (DNA): TGTGCCAGCAGCTTCTCGACAGGGGAGGGGAATCAGCCCCAGCATTTT. Translation gives CASSFSTGEGNQPQHF.

The genes are TRBV29-1 and TRBJ2-4; D may be TRBD1 (6 bases). CDR3 size: 16 residues. V dropped 5 bases and J dropped 0 bases, with 17 bases sitting between them. Germline V CDR1 and CDR2: SQVTM, ANQGSEA. The DNA for the CDR3 is TGCAGCGTTAAGAACAGGGACCTACTAGCCAAAAACATTCAGTACTTC. Amino acids: CSVKNRDLLAKNIQYF.

This chain joins TRBV18 and TRBJ2-2; 10 bases agree with TRBD1. Germline values: CDR1 KGHSH, CDR2 LQKENI. After removal of 4 bases from V and 1 base from J, the junction contained 3 bases not matched to a gene. The CDR3 is made up of 16 amino acids. This chain's CDR3 is CASSRGTGENTGELFF. CDR3 sequence (DNA): TGTGCCAGCTCACGCGGGACAGGGGAGAACACCGGGGAGCTGTTTTTT.

This chain links TRBV7-9 with TRBJ1-2, with no clear D. V lost 5 bases and J 5 bases, leaving 21 bases between the germline ends. Germline CDR1 and CDR2: SEHNR and FQNEAQ (reference sequence). The CDR3 runs to 16 residues. The CDR3 loop is CASSRFFALNAYGYTF. The CDR3 DNA sequence: TGTGCCAGCAGCCGTTTTTTTGCGTTAAATGCTTATGGCTACACCTTC.

This clone was recorded a few times. This chain uses TRBV27 with TRBJ1-2, with TRBD1 matching over 8 bases. In germline, CDR1 is MNHEY, CDR2 SMNVEV (reference sequence). This CDR3 spans 14 amino acids. J lost 4 bases, V lost 11 bases, and 12 bases had no gene match. In DNA, the CDR3 is TGTGCCGGGTACCCACAGGGGGTAGGCTATGGCTACACCTTC. Its protein is CAGYPQGVGYGYTF.

The chain combines TRBV18 with TRBJ2-3; D may be TRBD1 or TRBD2 (5 bases each). CDR3 length: 15 amino acids. Looked up from germline, CDR1 is KGHSH and CDR2 is LQKENI. Trimming stripped 3 bases from V and 2 bases from J, with 12 bases between. The CDR3 protein is CASSPLGGPTDTQYF. The CDR3 bases are TGTGCCAGCTCACCGCTTGGGGGACCCACAGATACGCAGTATTTT.

The chain combines TRBV14 with TRBJ2-6, with D possibly matching TRBD1 (5 bases). Trimming took off 4 bases at V and 3 bases at J, with 13 bases between the two ends. CDR3 length: 16 residues. Per germline, CDR1 SGHDN and CDR2 FVKESK. This chain's CDR3 is CASSPIGARGANVLTF. The CDR3 bases are TGTGCCAGCAGCCCGATTGGGGCTCGTGGGGCCAACGTCCTGACTTTC.

The chain employs TRBV5-4 and TRBJ1-3; TRBD1 might be the D (6 bases). Germline V gene data show CDR1 as SGHNT and CDR2 as YYREEE (reference sequence). Trimming removed 4 bases at V and 0 bases at J, with 14 bases between. The CDR3 extends over 16 amino acids. DNA for the CDR3: TGTGCCAGCAGCCAAGAGGACAGCCCCTCTGGAAACACCATATATTTT. It specifies CASSQEDSPSGNTIYF.

The chain uses TRBV7-9 and TRBJ2-6; the D is unclear. V was trimmed by 5 bases and J by 0 bases, leaving 5 bases between them. The CDR3 length is 14 residues. CDR1 is SEHNR, CDR2 FQNEAQ, per germline (reference sequence). In DNA, the CDR3 is TGTGCCAGCAGCCCAACCTCTGGGGCCAACGTCCTGACTTTC. It specifies CASSPTSGANVLTF.

The chain carries TRBV11-1 and TRBJ1-1; D remains unclear. Germline assignment: CDR1 SGHAT and CDR2 FQDESV (reference sequence). The CDR3 loop spans 13 amino acids. Between the trimmed V and J ends, which lost 0 bases and 0 bases, there was a span of 2 bases. In nucleotides, the CDR3 is TGTGCCAGCAGCTTAGCAGTGAACACTGAAGCTTTCTTT. This codes for CASSLAVNTEAFF.

The J gene is TRBJ1-4, the V gene TRBV11-1, with TRBD1 matching over 7 bases. This CDR3 comprises 15 residues. V gave up 4 bases and J gave up 10 bases; unmatched junction bases: 12. CDR1 and CDR2 from the germline V gene are SGHAT and FQDESV (reference sequence). This chain's CDR3 is CASSSNRDRARKLFF. CDR3 DNA sequence: TGTGCCAGCAGCTCAAACCGGGACAGAGCCCGAAAACTGTTTTTT.

The J gene is TRBJ1-2, the V gene TRBV2, with TRBD1 matching 11 bases. V was pared by 4 bases and J by 4 bases, with 8 bases of the junction left unmatched. CDR1 is SNHLY and CDR2 is FYNNEI in the germline V gene. CDR3 length: 16 amino acids. In DNA, the CDR3 is TGTGCCAGCAGTGGTAGGACAGGGGGCGTCCGCTATGGCTACACCTTC. This codes for CASSGRTGGVRYGYTF.

The chain joins TRBV2 to TRBJ2-2, with a possible D match to TRBD2 (6 bases). V gave up 6 bases and J gave up 1 base, with 12 bases separating them. Germline CDR1 SNHLY, CDR2 FYNNEI. CDR3 length equals 15 residues. CDR3 amino acids: CASRTDYGNTGELFF. The CDR3, as DNA: TGTGCCAGCAGAACGGACTACGGGAACACCGGGGAGCTGTTTTTT.

V gene TRBV28 combines with J gene TRBJ2-6; D unresolved. CDR3 length equals 14 residues. Trimming cost V 6 bases and J 1 base, with 7 bases left between them. CDR1 and CDR2 (germline): MDHEN, SYDVKM. The CDR3 region is CASSLRSGANVLTF. The CDR3 nucleotides are TGTGCCAGCAGCCTGAGGTCTGGGGCCAACGTCCTGACTTTC.

The count of this clone is one. CDR3 region: CASSLEGLGTDTQYF. CDR3 bases: TGTGCCAGCAGCTTAGAAGGCCTCGGCACAGATACGCAGTATTTT. V gene TRBV7-2 combines with J gene TRBJ2-3; D remains ambiguous. V lost 1 base, J lost 1 base, and 9 bases lay in between. Germline CDR1 is SGHTA and CDR2 is FQGNSA. This CDR3 contains 15 residues.

The chain employs TRBV5-8 and TRBJ1-4; D is possibly TRBD1 (6 bases). The CDR3 has 16 amino acids. Germline V gene lookup returns CDR1 SGHTS and CDR2 YDEGEE. Trimming cost V 5 bases and J 5 bases, with 19 bases left between them. In DNA form, the CDR3 reads TGTGCCAGCAGGGCCGTCTATGGACAGTTAAATGAAAAACTGTTTTTT. Protein: CASRAVYGQLNEKLFF.